The next 10 T cell receptor beta chains were all read from a single sample in a study of blood T cell repertoires in COVID-19. Profiled with immunoSEQ multiplex PCR; TCRdb holds only in-frame clones, not every one. The data show about 300,000 clones, around 90% seen once. The sequenced sample consisted of PBMCs or T cells enriched from blood (not recorded which). The origin of the receptors is a woman in her twenties or thirties who had recovered from COVID-19.

The CDR3 region is CASSHGLASAYEQYF. The DNA of the CDR3 is TGTGCCAGCAGCCACGGACTAGCGTCTGCCTACGAGCAGTACTTC. The J gene is TRBJ2-7, the V gene TRBV11-2, with 9 bases identical to TRBD2. The CDR3 is 15 residues long. Germline V gene lookup returns CDR1 SGHAT and CDR2 FQNNGV. Trimming removed 5 bases from V and 2 bases from J; junction bases left unmatched: 7.

The chain has TRBV7-6 and TRBJ2-5, with TRBD2 matching over 12 bases. This CDR3 is 18 amino acids long. J was trimmed by 4 bases and V by 5 bases; bases with no gene match: 14. From germline, CDR1 is SGHVS and CDR2 FNYEAQ. Here the CDR3 reads CASSLGLAGTWAGETQYF. Here the CDR3 DNA reads TGTGCCAGCAGCCTCGGACTAGCGGGGACATGGGCGGGAGAGACCCAGTACTTC.

The gene calls are TRBV6-5 and TRBJ2-3; 10 bases map to TRBD2. The junction had 9 bases not matched to a gene; V was cut back by 6 bases and J by 6 bases. The CDR3 totals 15 residues. Germline-derived CDR1 and CDR2 are MNHEY and SVGAGI. This chain's CDR3 is CASSLIAGGRDTQYF. The CDR3, as DNA: TGTGCCAGCAGCCTAATAGCGGGAGGCAGGGATACGCAGTATTTT.

The V call is TRBV28, the J call TRBJ2-1; 8 bases are shared with TRBD2. V was pared by 5 bases and J by 4 bases, with 16 bases of the junction left unmatched. The germline gives CDR1 MDHEN, CDR2 SYDVKM. The length of the CDR3 is 18 residues. The CDR3 spells CASSPPGLALSGYNEQFF. CDR3 nucleotides: TGTGCCAGCAGTCCCCCTGGACTAGCTCTGTCCGGATACAATGAGCAGTTCTTC.

The V and J genes are TRBV9 and TRBJ2-3; D remains ambiguous. Germline CDR1 SGDLS, CDR2 YYNGEE. The CDR3 is 14 amino acids. Trimming cost V 0 bases and J 4 bases, with 9 bases left between them. This chain's CDR3 is CASSVAGVADTQYF. Here the CDR3 DNA reads TGTGCCAGCAGCGTAGCGGGTGTGGCAGATACGCAGTATTTT.

The chain employs TRBV10-2 and TRBJ1-4, with 9 positions matching TRBD1. The CDR3 loop spans 13 amino acids. Per the germline V gene, CDR1 is WSHSY and CDR2 is SAAADI. V shed 10 bases, J shed 9 bases, and the junction held 9 bases outside the gene matches. The CDR3 is CATTGTGFKKLFF. The CDR3 DNA sequence: TGCGCCACAACCGGGACAGGGTTCAAAAAACTGTTTTTT.

The chain recombines TRBV27 with TRBJ2-7; 8 bases match TRBD2. The V gene's germline CDR1 is MNHEY and CDR2 SMNVEV (reference sequence). The CDR3 is made up of 14 amino acids. Trimming at V came to 6 bases and at J to 10 bases, leaving 14 bases not matched to a gene. The CDR3 DNA reads as TGTGCCAGCAGCACTCAACCGGTAGCGGGAACTCAGTACTTC. Translated: CASSTQPVAGTQYF.

The CDR3 reads CSVPRGQGDTGELFF. The DNA for the CDR3 is TGCAGCGTCCCCAGGGGACAGGGCGACACCGGGGAGCTGTTTTTT. V gene TRBV29-1 combines with J gene TRBJ2-2; 9 bases match TRBD1. Germline V gene sequence: CDR1 SQVTM, CDR2 ANQGSEA. The ends lost 6 bases at V and 3 bases at J; junction bases unmatched: 8. This CDR3 has 15 residues.

The gene calls are TRBV5-5 and TRBJ1-1; no definite D call. Trimming shortened V by 4 bases and J by 2 bases, and 9 bases separated the two germline ends. The CDR3 length is 13 residues. The V gene's germline CDR1 is SGHKS and CDR2 YYEKEE (reference sequence). The CDR3 DNA is TGTGCCAGCAGCCGGCGGTTCAACACTGAAGCTTTCTTT. Protein product: CASSRRFNTEAFF.

This chain uses TRBV6-1 with TRBJ2-1; the D gene is possibly TRBD2 (6 bases). The CDR3 contains 15 residues. The germline V gene encodes CDR1 MNHNS and CDR2 SASEGT. The germline V and J ends were trimmed by 2 bases and 1 base, with 9 bases remaining between them. The CDR3: CASSESSGSYNEQFF. CDR3 DNA sequence: TGTGCCAGCAGTGAATCAAGCGGGTCCTACAATGAGCAGTTCTTC.